Below, one TCR beta chain is given with its context. Produced via immunoSEQ multiplex PCR; TCRdb's table is partial and in-frame only. This table holds about 150,000 clones, around 90% found once. The CDR3 consists of 16 residues. With V trimmed by 2 bases and J by 7 bases, 8 bases remained unmatched. Germline values: CDR1 SEHNR, CDR2 FQNEAQ (reference sequence). The data stem from a study of control samples from healthy donors and cancer patients. This sequence originates from a man aged 25 to 40 in good health. The chain employs TRBV7-9 and TRBJ1-2; 12 nucleotides match TRBD1. Sample: blood. CDR3 protein: CASSLSTGQGALGYTF. The CDR3 nucleotides are TGTGCCAGCAGCTTATCGACGGGACAGGGGGCTCTTGGCTACACCTTC.